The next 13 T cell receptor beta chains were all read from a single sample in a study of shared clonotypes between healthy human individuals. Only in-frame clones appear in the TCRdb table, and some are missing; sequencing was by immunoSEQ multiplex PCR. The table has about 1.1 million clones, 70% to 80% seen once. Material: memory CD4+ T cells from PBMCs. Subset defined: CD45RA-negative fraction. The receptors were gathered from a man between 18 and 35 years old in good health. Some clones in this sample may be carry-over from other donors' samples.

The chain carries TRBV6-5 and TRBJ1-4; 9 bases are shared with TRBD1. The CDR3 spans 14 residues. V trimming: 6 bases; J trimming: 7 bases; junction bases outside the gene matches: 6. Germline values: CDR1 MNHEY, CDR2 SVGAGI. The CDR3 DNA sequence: TGTGCCAGCAGACAGGGGGCAGGTAGTGAAAAACTGTTTTTT. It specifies CASRQGAGSEKLFF.

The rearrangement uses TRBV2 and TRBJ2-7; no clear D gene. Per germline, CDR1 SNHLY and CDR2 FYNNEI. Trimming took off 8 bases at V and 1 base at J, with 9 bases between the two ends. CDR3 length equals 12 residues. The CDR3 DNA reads TGTGCCAGCGTAGGCGATTCCTACGAGCAGTACTTC. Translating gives CASVGDSYEQYF.

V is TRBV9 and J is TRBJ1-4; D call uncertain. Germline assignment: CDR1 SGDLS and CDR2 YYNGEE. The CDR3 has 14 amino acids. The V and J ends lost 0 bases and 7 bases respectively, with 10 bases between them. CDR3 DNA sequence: TGTGCCAGCAGCGTAGGGGTAGGAGGTGAAAAACTGTTTTTT. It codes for CASSVGVGGEKLFF.

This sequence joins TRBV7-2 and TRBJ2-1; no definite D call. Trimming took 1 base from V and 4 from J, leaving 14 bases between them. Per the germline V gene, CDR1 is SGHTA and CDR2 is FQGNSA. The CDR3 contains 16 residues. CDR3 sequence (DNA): TGTGCCAGCAGCTTAGGTCCCATTGGGCAATACAATGAGCAGTTCTTC. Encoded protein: CASSLGPIGQYNEQFF.

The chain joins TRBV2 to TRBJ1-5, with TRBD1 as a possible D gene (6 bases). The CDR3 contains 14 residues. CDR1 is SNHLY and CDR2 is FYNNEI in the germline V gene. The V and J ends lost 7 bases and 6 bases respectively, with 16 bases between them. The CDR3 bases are TGTGCCAGCAAACCGGGGGCAAAGAGTCAGCCCCAGCATTTT. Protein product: CASKPGAKSQPQHF. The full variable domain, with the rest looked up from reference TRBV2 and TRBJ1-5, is EPEVTQTPSHQVTQMGQEVILRCVPISNHLYFYWYRQILGQKVEFLVSFYNNEISEKSEIFDDQFSVERPDGSNFTLKIRSTKLEDSAMYFCASKPGAKSQPQHFGDGTRLSIL.

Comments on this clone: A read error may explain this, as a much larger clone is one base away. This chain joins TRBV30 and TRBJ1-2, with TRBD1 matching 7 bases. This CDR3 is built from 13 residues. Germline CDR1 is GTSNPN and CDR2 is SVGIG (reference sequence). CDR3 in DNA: TGTGACTCAGAATACGGGACAGCCTATGGCTACACCTTC. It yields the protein CDSEYGTAYGYTF.

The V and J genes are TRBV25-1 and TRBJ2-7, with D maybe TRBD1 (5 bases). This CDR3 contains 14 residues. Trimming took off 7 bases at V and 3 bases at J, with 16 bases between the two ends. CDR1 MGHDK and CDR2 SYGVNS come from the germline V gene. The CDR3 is CASIDSRNYYEQYF. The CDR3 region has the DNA TGTGCCAGCATTGACAGTCGGAACTACTACGAGCAGTACTTC.

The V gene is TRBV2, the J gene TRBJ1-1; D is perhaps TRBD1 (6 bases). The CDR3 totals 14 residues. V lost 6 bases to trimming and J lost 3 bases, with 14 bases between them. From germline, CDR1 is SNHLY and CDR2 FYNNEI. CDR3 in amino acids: CASSAQDSYTEAFF. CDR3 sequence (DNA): TGTGCCAGCAGCGCCCAGGACAGCTACACTGAAGCTTTCTTT.

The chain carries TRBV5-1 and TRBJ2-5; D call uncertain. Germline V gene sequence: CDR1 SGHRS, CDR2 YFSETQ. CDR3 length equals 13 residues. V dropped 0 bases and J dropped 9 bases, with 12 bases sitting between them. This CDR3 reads CASSLEVAGAQYF. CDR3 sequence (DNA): TGCGCCAGCAGCTTGGAGGTAGCTGGGGCCCAGTACTTC. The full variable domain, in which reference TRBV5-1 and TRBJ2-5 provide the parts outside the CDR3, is KAGVTQTPRYLIKTRGQQVTLSCSPISGHRSVSWYQQTPGQGLQFLFEYFSETQRNKGNFPGRFSGRQFSNSRSEMNVSTLELGDSALYLCASSLEVAGAQYFGPGTRLLVL.

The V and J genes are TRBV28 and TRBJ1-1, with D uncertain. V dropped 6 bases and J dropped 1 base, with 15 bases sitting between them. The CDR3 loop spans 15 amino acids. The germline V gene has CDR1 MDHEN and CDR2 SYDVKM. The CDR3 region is CASRLTDRTNTEAFF. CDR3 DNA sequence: TGTGCCAGCAGGTTAACAGACCGAACGAACACTGAAGCTTTCTTT.

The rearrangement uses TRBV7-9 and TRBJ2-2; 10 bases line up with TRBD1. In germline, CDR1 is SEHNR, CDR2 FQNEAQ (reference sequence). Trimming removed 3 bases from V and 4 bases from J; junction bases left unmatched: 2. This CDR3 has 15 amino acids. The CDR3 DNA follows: TGTGCCAGCAGCTTGACAGGGGGCAGCACCGGGGAGCTGTTTTTT. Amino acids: CASSLTGGSTGELFF.

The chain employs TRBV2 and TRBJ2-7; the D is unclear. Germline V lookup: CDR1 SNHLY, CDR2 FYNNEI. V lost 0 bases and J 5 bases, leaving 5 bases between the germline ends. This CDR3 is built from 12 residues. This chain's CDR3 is CASSEANHEQYF. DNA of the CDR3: TGTGCCAGCAGTGAAGCGAACCACGAGCAGTACTTC.

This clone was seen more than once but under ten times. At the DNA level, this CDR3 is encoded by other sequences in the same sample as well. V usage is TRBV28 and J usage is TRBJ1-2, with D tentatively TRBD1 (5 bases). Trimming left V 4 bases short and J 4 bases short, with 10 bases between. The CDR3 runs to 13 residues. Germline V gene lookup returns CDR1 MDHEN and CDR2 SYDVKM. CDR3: CASSSRQPYGYTF. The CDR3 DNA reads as TGTGCCAGCAGTTCCAGACAGCCCTATGGCTACACCTTC.